These 14 T cell receptor beta chains share one sample of origin, sequenced in a study of human T cells and chemical hapten exposure. Time point denoted: patch test 3, about 24 weeks after DPC sensitization. The sample's treatment: therapeutic diphenylcyclopropenone sensitization with weekly scalp DPC. TCRdb fed the RACE reads into MiXCR, producing one record per CDR3 protein. This sample has 100,000 to 150,000 distinct CDR3 sequences, with approximately 11% found just once. Here the sequenced sample was whole blood, taken in connection with sensitization to the hapten diphenylcyclopropenone (DPC). These receptors were obtained from a woman between 50 and 59 years old with alopecia areata. Some clones in this sample may be carry-over from other donors' samples.

CDR3 loop: CASSPGLAGGATQYF. In DNA, the CDR3 is TGTGCCAGCAGCCCCGGACTAGCGGGAGGGGCTACGCAGTATTTT. The rearrangement joins TRBV11-2 to TRBJ2-3; 15 nucleotides align to TRBD2. With 5 bases clipped from V and 8 bases from J, the junction kept 5 bases outside the gene matches. Looked up from germline, CDR1 is SGHAT and CDR2 is FQNNGV. CDR3 length: 15 amino acids.

This clonotype was picked up a small number of times. The chain joins TRBV12-3 or TRBV12-4 to TRBJ2-7; TRBD2 aligns across 7 bases. V shed 1 base, J shed 0 bases, and the junction held 6 bases outside the gene matches. CDR3 size: 16 residues. CDR3 sequence (DNA): TGTGCCAGCAGTTTAGGTCTAACTAGCGTCTCCTACGAGCAGTACTTC. It yields the protein CASSLGLTSVSYEQYF.

The rearrangement joins TRBV12-3 or TRBV12-4 to TRBJ2-3, with TRBD2 as a possible D gene (6 bases). Trimming took 4 bases from V and 11 from J, leaving 13 bases between them. This CDR3 has 12 amino acids. The DNA of the CDR3 is TGTGCCAGCAGTTCGGGGGATACAGGGCAGTATTTT. This sequence encodes CASSSGDTGQYF.

This clonotype has a handful of counts. This chain uses TRBV12-3 or TRBV12-4 with TRBJ1-5, with D uncertain. This CDR3 comprises 13 residues. With 6 bases removed from V and 2 bases from J, the gap between germline ends came to 8 bases. Written as DNA, the CDR3 is TGTGCCAGCAGCTTACAGCGCAATCAGCCCCAGCATTTT. This encodes CASSLQRNQPQHF.

This clonotype was seen a few times. The V and J genes are TRBV25-1 and TRBJ2-3; 10 bases are shared with TRBD2. From germline, CDR1 is MGHDK and CDR2 SYGVNS. V was pared by 7 bases and J by 2 bases, with 3 bases of the junction left unmatched. The CDR3 covers 14 residues. The CDR3 protein is CASNSGRITDTQYF. CDR3 DNA: TGTGCCAGCAATAGCGGGAGGATCACAGATACGCAGTATTTT.

This chain joins TRBV30 and TRBJ2-7; possible D gene TRBD1, 6 bases. Germline V lookup: CDR1 GTSNPN, CDR2 SVGIG (reference sequence). Trimming stripped 3 bases from V and 6 bases from J, with 9 bases between. CDR3 size: 11 residues. The CDR3 DNA reads TGTGCCTGGAGCACAGGGCGCGAGCAGTACTTC. This encodes CAWSTGREQYF.

V usage is TRBV6-1 and J usage is TRBJ1-5; maybe TRBD1 (5 bases). Trimming cost V 2 bases and J 2 bases, with 10 bases left between them. The CDR3 length is 15 residues. Germline values: CDR1 MNHNS, CDR2 SASEGT. The CDR3 reads CASSEYRGGNQPQHF. The DNA of the CDR3 is TGTGCCAGCAGTGAATATAGAGGGGGCAATCAGCCCCAGCATTTT.

This chain links TRBV30 with TRBJ1-5; unclear D gene. CDR3 length: 13 amino acids. The germline gives CDR1 GTSNPN, CDR2 SVGIG (reference sequence). V gave up 5 bases and J gave up 5 bases, with 13 bases separating them. The DNA of the CDR3 is TGTGCCTGGCAGCTGGGTCCAGATCAGCCCCAGCATTTT. Amino acids: CAWQLGPDQPQHF.

There are many counts of this clonotype. The CDR3 protein is CASSLGREGELFF. CDR3 coding DNA: TGTGCCAGCAGTTTAGGCAGGGAAGGGGAGCTGTTTTTT. This chain uses TRBV12-3 or TRBV12-4 with TRBJ2-2, with D possibly matching TRBD1 (5 bases). V was cut by 1 base and J by 8 bases, with 8 bases left in between. The CDR3 is made up of 13 amino acids.

This clonotype has a handful of counts. The chain is built from TRBV27 and TRBJ2-1; a possible D gene is TRBD1 (6 bases). Germline values: CDR1 MNHEY, CDR2 SMNVEV (reference sequence). This CDR3 comprises 14 residues. V was clipped by 3 bases and J by 3 bases, with 9 bases between them. For the CDR3, the DNA is TGTGCCAGCAGTTTGGGCAGGGGCTACAATGAGCAGTTCTTC. It is translated as CASSLGRGYNEQFF.

The chain combines TRBV4-1 with TRBJ1-1, with 9 nucleotides matching TRBD1. Germline values: CDR1 MGHRA, CDR2 YSYEKL. CDR3 length equals 14 residues. Trimming cost V 4 bases and J 5 bases; bases outside gene matches: 5. The CDR3 reads CASSPTGGLTEAFF. The CDR3 DNA reads TGCGCCAGCAGCCCGACAGGGGGATTAACTGAAGCTTTCTTT.

The chain joins TRBV5-1 to TRBJ1-4; the D is unclear. Looked up from germline, CDR1 is SGHRS and CDR2 is YFSETQ. CDR3 length equals 13 residues. Trimming shortened V by 0 bases and J by 2 bases, and 2 bases separated the two germline ends. In DNA, the CDR3 is TGCGCCAGCAGCTTGGATACTAATGAAAAACTGTTTTTT. It translates to CASSLDTNEKLFF.

This sequence joins TRBV4-1 and TRBJ1-1; D remains ambiguous. Germline CDR1 is MGHRA and CDR2 is YSYEKL. With 4 bases removed from V and 5 bases from J, the gap between germline ends came to 17 bases. This CDR3 comprises 15 residues. Written as DNA, the CDR3 is TGCGCCAGCAGCCCCGCTTCAAGGCAAACGACTGAAGCTTTCTTT. Translation gives CASSPASRQTTEAFF.

The chain employs TRBV6-2 or TRBV6-3 and TRBJ1-5, with D unclear. This CDR3 has 15 amino acids. V was clipped by 5 bases and J by 0 bases, with 11 bases between them. Germline V gene sequence: CDR1 MNHEY, CDR2 SVGEGT. The CDR3 is CASSPPLPSNQPQHF. The CDR3 nucleotides read TGTGCCAGCAGTCCTCCGCTGCCTAGCAATCAGCCCCAGCATTTT.